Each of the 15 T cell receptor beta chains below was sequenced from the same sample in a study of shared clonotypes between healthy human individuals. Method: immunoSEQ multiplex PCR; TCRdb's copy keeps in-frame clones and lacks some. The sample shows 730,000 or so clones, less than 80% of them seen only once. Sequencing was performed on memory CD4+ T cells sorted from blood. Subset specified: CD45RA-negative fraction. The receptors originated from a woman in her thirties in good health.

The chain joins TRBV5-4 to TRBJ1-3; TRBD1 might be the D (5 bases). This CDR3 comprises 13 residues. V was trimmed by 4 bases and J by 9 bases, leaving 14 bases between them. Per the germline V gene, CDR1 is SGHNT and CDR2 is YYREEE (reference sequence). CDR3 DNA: TGTGCCAGCAGCCTAGGGACGGAGGCCACCATATATTTT. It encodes CASSLGTEATIYF. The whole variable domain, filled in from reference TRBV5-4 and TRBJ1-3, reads ETGVTQSPTHLIKTRGQQVTLRCSSQSGHNTVSWYQQALGQGPQFIFQYYREEENGRGNFPPRFSGLQFPNYSSELNVNALELDDSALYLCASSLGTEATIYFGEGSWLTVV.

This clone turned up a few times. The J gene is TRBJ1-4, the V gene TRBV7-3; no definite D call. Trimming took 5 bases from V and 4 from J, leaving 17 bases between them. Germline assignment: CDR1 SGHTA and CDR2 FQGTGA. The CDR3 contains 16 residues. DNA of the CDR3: TGTGCCAGCAGCCTCCTGGCGGGTCGGAGTAATGAAAAACTGTTTTTT. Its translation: CASSLLAGRSNEKLFF. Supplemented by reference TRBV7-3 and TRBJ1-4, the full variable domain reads GAGVSQTPSNKVTEKGKYVELRCDPISGHTALYWYRQSLGQGPEFLIYFQGTGAADDSGLPNDRFFAVRPEGSVSTLKIQRTERGDSAVYLCASSLLAGRSNEKLFFGSGTQLSVL.

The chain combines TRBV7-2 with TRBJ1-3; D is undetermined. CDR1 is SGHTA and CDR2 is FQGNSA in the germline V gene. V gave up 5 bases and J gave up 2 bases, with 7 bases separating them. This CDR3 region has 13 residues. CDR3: CASSRRPGNTIYF. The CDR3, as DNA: TGTGCCAGCAGCCGACGCCCTGGAAACACCATATATTTT.

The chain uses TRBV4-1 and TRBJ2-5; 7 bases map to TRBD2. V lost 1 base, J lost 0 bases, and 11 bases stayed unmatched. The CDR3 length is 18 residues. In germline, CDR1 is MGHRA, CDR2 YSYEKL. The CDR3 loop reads CASSQGTSANPHQETQYF. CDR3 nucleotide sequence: TGCGCCAGCAGCCAAGGAACTAGCGCGAACCCCCACCAAGAGACCCAGTACTTC.

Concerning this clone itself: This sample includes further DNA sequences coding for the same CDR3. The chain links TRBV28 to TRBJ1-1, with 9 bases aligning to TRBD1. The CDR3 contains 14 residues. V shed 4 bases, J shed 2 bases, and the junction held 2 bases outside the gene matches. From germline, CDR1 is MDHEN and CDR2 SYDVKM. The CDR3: CASSSGQGNTEAFF. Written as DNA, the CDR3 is TGTGCCAGCAGTTCGGGACAGGGTAACACTGAAGCTTTCTTT.

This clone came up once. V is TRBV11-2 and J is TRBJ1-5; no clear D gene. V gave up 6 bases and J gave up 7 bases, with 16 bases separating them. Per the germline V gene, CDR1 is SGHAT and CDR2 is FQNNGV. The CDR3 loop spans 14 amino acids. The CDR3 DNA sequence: TGTGCCAGCAGTGAGGAGGCGTTTCGCCAGCCCCAGCATTTT. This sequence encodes CASSEEAFRQPQHF.

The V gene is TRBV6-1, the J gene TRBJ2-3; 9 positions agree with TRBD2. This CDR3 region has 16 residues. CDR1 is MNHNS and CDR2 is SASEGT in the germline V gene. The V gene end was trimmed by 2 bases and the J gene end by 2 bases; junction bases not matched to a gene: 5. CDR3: CASSEHLAGLTDTQYF. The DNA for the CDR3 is TGTGCCAGCAGTGAACACCTAGCGGGGCTCACAGATACGCAGTATTTT.

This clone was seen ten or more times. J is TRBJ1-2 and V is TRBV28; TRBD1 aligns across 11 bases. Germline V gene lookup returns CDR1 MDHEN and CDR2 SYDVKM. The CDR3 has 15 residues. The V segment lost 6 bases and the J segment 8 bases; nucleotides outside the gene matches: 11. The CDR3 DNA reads TGTGCCAGCAGACCCTCGGACAGGGGGCTGAAAGGCTACACCTTC. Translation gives CASRPSDRGLKGYTF.

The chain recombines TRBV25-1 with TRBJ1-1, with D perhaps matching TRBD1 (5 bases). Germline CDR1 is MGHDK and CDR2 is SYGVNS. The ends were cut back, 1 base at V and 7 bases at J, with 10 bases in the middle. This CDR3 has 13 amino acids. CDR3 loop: CASSEWGDIEAFF. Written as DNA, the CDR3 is TGTGCCAGCAGTGAATGGGGGGATATTGAAGCTTTCTTT.

CDR3 DNA: TGTGCCTGGAGGCCCGGGACTAGAAAGACCCAGTACTTC. Translation: CAWRPGTRKTQYF. The chain employs TRBV30 and TRBJ2-5; 8 bases align to TRBD2. CDR1 and CDR2 (germline): GTSNPN, SVGIG (reference sequence). Trimming removed 3 bases from V and 6 bases from J; junction bases left unmatched: 6. The length of the CDR3 is 13 residues.

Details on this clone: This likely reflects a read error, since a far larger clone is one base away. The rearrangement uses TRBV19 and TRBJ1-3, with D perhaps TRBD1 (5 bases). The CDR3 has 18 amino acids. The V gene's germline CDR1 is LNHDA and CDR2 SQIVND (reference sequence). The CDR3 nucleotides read TGTGTCAGTAGGGATTCAGGGACTGCTGGAAATACTGGAAACACCATATATTTT. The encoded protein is CVSRDSGTAGNTGNTIYF.

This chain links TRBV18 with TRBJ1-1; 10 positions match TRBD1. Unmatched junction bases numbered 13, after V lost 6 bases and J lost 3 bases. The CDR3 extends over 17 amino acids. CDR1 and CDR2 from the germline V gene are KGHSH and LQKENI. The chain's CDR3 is CASSPRRQGALHTEAFF. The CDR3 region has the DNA TGTGCCAGCTCGCCCAGAAGACAGGGGGCCCTACACACTGAAGCTTTCTTT.

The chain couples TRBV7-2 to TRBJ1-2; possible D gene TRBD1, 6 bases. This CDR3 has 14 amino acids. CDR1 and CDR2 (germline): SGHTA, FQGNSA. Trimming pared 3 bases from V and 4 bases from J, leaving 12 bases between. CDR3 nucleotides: TGTGCCAGCAGCTTCGACAGGATCTCCTATGGCTACACCTTC. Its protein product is CASSFDRISYGYTF.

The chain's CDR3 is CATHRLAGNWAEQYF. Written as DNA, the CDR3 is TGTGCCACCCACAGGCTAGCGGGAAACTGGGCCGAGCAGTACTTC. The rearrangement links TRBV28 to TRBJ2-7, with TRBD2 matching 9 bases. Germline V gene data show CDR1 as MDHEN and CDR2 as SYDVKM. The V segment lost 10 bases and the J segment 6 bases; nucleotides outside the gene matches: 16. There are 15 residues in the CDR3.

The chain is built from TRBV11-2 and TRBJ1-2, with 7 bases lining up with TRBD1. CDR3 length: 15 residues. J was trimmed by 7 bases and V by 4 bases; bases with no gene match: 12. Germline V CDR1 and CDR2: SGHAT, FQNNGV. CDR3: CASSSHGGQRSGYTF. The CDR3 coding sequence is TGTGCCAGCAGCTCCCACGGGGGACAGAGGTCTGGCTACACCTTC.